This TCR beta chain was recovered during a study of somatic mutations in cytotoxic T cells in rheumatoid arthritis. Study at large: No treatment had yet been given when patient blood (around 30 ml EDTA) was drawn, right after diagnosis.

V was clipped by 9 bases and J by 5 bases, with 10 bases between them. CDR1 and CDR2 (germline): MNHEY, SVGAGI. The length of the CDR3 is 11 residues. The assay was immunoSEQ multiplex PCR, and TCRdb's table has in-frame clones only and misses some. The sample has some 14,000 clones, approximately 84% seen once. This clonotype was sampled from an adult with rheumatoid arthritis. The genes are TRBV6-5 and TRBJ1-1, with D possibly matching TRBD1 (5 bases). The sample consisted of CD8+ T cells sorted from blood. The CDR3: CASGGETEAFF. CDR3 nucleotides: TGTGCCAGTGGGGGGGAAACTGAAGCTTTCTTT.